Detailed here is one T cell receptor (beta chain). Next came a second PCR, run for about 6 to 12 cycles, which used a sample-barcoded 5' primer along with a J-beta primer mix. Using its own MiXCR run on the 5' RACE reads, TCRdb lists one record per CDR3 protein. The table has 1,500,000 or so distinct CDR3 sequences, roughly 60% seen once; the top ten hold over 5%. V lost 1 base and J 0 bases, leaving 10 bases between the germline ends. CDR1 and CDR2 from the germline V gene are MGHRA and YSYEKL. The CDR3 covers 15 residues. This sample stems from a study of blood T cells in healthy people across ages. Donors were systemically healthy Caucasian individuals from Russia aged about 6 to 90 years.

This TCR derives from a young man in good health. The chain joins TRBV4-1 to TRBJ2-7, with D possibly being TRBD1 (5 bases). The specimen sequenced was blood. The CDR3 is CASSQVKDTSYEQYF. The CDR3 nucleotides read TGCGCCAGCAGCCAAGTTAAGGACACCTCCTACGAGCAGTACTTC.